Described below is a single TCR beta chain sequence and its context. The V segment lost 0 bases and the J segment 6 bases; nucleotides outside the gene matches: 2. Germline-derived CDR1 and CDR2 are SGDLS and YYNGEE. The CDR3 consists of 14 residues. The sample comes from a study of blood T cell repertoires in COVID-19. Overall study: The United States, Italy and Spain supplied acute and convalescent COVID-19 samples. Sample material is recorded as cDNA or gDNA derived from T cells, B-cell-depleted T cells, or PBMCs.

Methods used by the authors: By means of reference gene primer amplification, nucleated cell counts were estimated. Sequencing used immunoSEQ multiplex PCR; TCRdb keeps in-frame clones, though not all of them. The V and J calls and the clone size are those of that table, but D and trimming were determined from the DNA. The sample records 200,000 to 300,000 clones, 70% to 90% being singletons. The source of this sequence is a woman under 40 with acute or convalescent COVID-19. V and J are TRBV9 and TRBJ2-2; 7 nucleotides line up with TRBD1. The sample comprised peripheral blood. The CDR3 region has the DNA TGTGCCAGCAGCGTAGGGCAGGGGGCCGGGGAGCTGTTTTTT. Protein product: CASSVGQGAGELFF.